One sample yielded the 18 T cell receptor beta chains listed below, sequenced in a study of response to subunit inactivated influenza vaccine. One entry per CDR3 protein, called by TCRdb with MiXCR from the RT-PCR reads. The table lists 650,000 to 800,000 distinct CDR3 sequences, approximately 15% of them singletons. Material: PBMCs from blood, obtained roughly 2 weeks before vaccination. Source of these receptors: a man aged 50-60 years who received an inactivated influenza vaccine.

This chain joins TRBV6-1 and TRBJ1-5; 8 bases are shared with TRBD1. V gave up 6 bases and J gave up 1 base; unmatched junction bases: 8. Germline-derived CDR1 and CDR2 are MNHNS and SASEGT. The length of the CDR3 is 16 residues. The CDR3, as DNA: TGTGCCAGCAGACCCGGACAGGGTAACAGCAATCAGCCCCAGCATTTT. This encodes CASRPGQGNSNQPQHF.

The chain combines TRBV5-5 with TRBJ1-5, with TRBD1 identical over 10 bases. Germline values: CDR1 SGHKS, CDR2 YYEKEE (reference sequence). The V segment lost 0 bases and the J segment 3 bases; nucleotides outside the gene matches: 3. CDR3 length: 16 amino acids. CDR3 amino acids: CASSLEGQGFNQPQHF. Written as DNA, the CDR3 is TGTGCCAGCAGCTTGGAGGGACAGGGGTTCAATCAGCCCCAGCATTTT.

V usage is TRBV7-9 and J usage is TRBJ2-2; TRBD2 matches 7 bases. Germline CDR1 and CDR2: SEHNR and FQNEAQ (reference sequence). J gave up 4 bases and V 5 bases, and 13 bases lay outside the gene matches. The CDR3 is 17 residues long. The CDR3 spells CASSPLAAGALTGELFF. Here the CDR3 DNA reads TGTGCCAGCAGCCCGCTAGCGGCGGGAGCCCTCACCGGGGAGCTGTTTTTT.

The chain carries TRBV11-1 and TRBJ2-2; D might be TRBD2 (5 bases). This CDR3 region has 20 residues. CDR1 and CDR2 (germline): SGHAT, FQDESV (reference sequence). The V and J ends lost 2 bases and 0 bases respectively, with 22 bases between them. CDR3 region: CASSLLWNTLGVANTGELFF. CDR3 nucleotide sequence: TGTGCCAGCAGCTTACTTTGGAATACCCTCGGGGTCGCGAACACCGGGGAGCTGTTTTTT. Full variable domain (missing parts from reference TRBV11-1 and TRBJ2-2): EAEVAQSPRYKITEKSQAVAFWCDPISGHATLYWYRQILGQGPELLVQFQDESVVDDSQLPKDRFSAERLKGVDSTLKIQPAELGDSAMYLCASSLLWNTLGVANTGELFFGEGSRLTVL.

In this sample, this clonotype turned up many times. The chain carries TRBV29-1 and TRBJ2-3, with 10 positions matching TRBD2. The V segment lost 1 base and the J segment 5 bases; nucleotides outside the gene matches: 12. This CDR3 contains 17 residues. Germline CDR1 is SQVTM and CDR2 is ANQGSEA. The CDR3, as DNA: TGCAGCGTTGAAGGGCTAGCGGGAGCGCTAGGGGGAGATACGCAGTATTTT. It specifies CSVEGLAGALGGDTQYF.

The V and J genes are TRBV28 and TRBJ2-7; 8 positions agree with TRBD1. The CDR3 is 15 amino acids. V trimming: 6 bases; J trimming: 3 bases; junction bases outside the gene matches: 10. Germline V gene lookup returns CDR1 MDHEN and CDR2 SYDVKM. The CDR3: CASSGVQGAVYEQYF. CDR3 nucleotides: TGTGCCAGCAGCGGGGTCCAGGGGGCGGTCTACGAGCAGTACTTC.

The J gene is TRBJ2-3, the V gene TRBV28; 7 nucleotides align to TRBD1. Germline lookup yields CDR1 MDHEN and CDR2 SYDVKM. The CDR3 extends over 15 amino acids. J gave up 4 bases and V 2 bases, and 6 bases lay outside the gene matches. CDR3 DNA: TGTGCCAGCAGTTTAATTACAGGGACAGCAGATACGCAGTATTTT. Its protein is CASSLITGTADTQYF.

In its sample, this clonotype was seen many times. The chain employs TRBV25-1 and TRBJ2-3, with D unresolved. CDR1 is MGHDK and CDR2 is SYGVNS in the germline V gene. Between the trimmed V and J ends, which lost 6 bases and 6 bases, there was a span of 4 bases. CDR3 size: 10 residues. The CDR3, as DNA: TGTGCCAGCAGGGAGGATACGCAGTATTTT. Translation gives CASREDTQYF.

Comment on this clonotype: Being one base from a much bigger clone, this may be a read error. The J gene is TRBJ2-7, the V gene TRBV12-3 or TRBV12-4; D remains unclear. The CDR3 has 13 amino acids. CDR3 loop: CVSSPVRIDEQYF. The DNA of the CDR3 is TGTGTCAGCAGCCCCGTTAGAATCGACGAGCAGTACTTC.

The genes are TRBV4-2 and TRBJ2-1; the D gene is possibly TRBD2 (6 bases). V lost 8 bases and J lost 7, with 18 bases in between. The germline gives CDR1 LGHNA, CDR2 YNFKEQ. There are 14 residues in the CDR3. The DNA for the CDR3 is TGTGCCAGCCAGGGACTCCTACGCGGGAATGAGCAGTTCTTC. Its protein is CASQGLLRGNEQFF.

This sequence joins TRBV6-2 or TRBV6-3 and TRBJ2-7, with a weak D call TRBD1 (5 bases). The V end was cut by 7 bases, the J end by 1 base, with 14 bases between. The germline V gene encodes CDR1 MNHEY and CDR2 SVGEGT. CDR3 size: 14 residues. CDR3 DNA sequence: TGTGCCAGCACTCCAGTGGGGCAGTCCTACGAGCAGTACTTC. This encodes CASTPVGQSYEQYF.

This clonotype has just a few counts. The chain joins TRBV30 to TRBJ1-2, with a possible D match to TRBD1 (6 bases). V lost 8 bases to trimming and J lost 3 bases, with 16 bases between them. This CDR3 spans 13 amino acids. Germline V gene sequence: CDR1 GTSNPN, CDR2 SVGIG (reference sequence). The CDR3 DNA follows: TGTGCCGGGACACCGGATAGGGACTATGGCTACACCTTC. It specifies CAGTPDRDYGYTF.

The CDR3 nucleotides are TGTGCCAGCAGTTTAGCCACTCAGGGGGTCGGGGAGCTGTTTTTT. This gives the protein CASSLATQGVGELFF. V gene TRBV28 combines with J gene TRBJ2-2, with 7 nucleotides matching TRBD1. The CDR3 extends over 15 amino acids. Losses at the gene ends were 2 bases for V and 7 bases for J; bases not matched to a gene: 7. Germline V lookup: CDR1 MDHEN, CDR2 SYDVKM.

This clonotype showed up just a few times. The chain employs TRBV5-1 and TRBJ2-5; D not resolved. V was shortened by 1 base and J by 1 base, with 11 bases between the two germline ends. The CDR3 totals 15 residues. CDR1 is SGHRS and CDR2 is YFSETQ in the germline V gene. In nucleotides, the CDR3 is TGCGCCAGCAGCTTGCTTTCGGCACTCCAAGAGACCCAGTACTTC. It yields the protein CASSLLSALQETQYF.

In its sample, this clonotype was seen a few times. The rearrangement links TRBV6-2 or TRBV6-3 to TRBJ2-5; 7 positions agree with TRBD2. The J segment lost 3 bases and the V segment lost 0 bases, leaving 7 bases of the junction unmatched. This CDR3 has 16 residues. CDR1 is MNHEY, CDR2 SVGEGT, per germline. As DNA, the CDR3 is TGTGCCAGCAGTTACTCGATTGCGGGGGAAAAAGAGACCCAGTACTTC. This codes for CASSYSIAGEKETQYF.

This clonotype was observed once. The V gene is TRBV12-3 or TRBV12-4, the J gene TRBJ2-3; D is perhaps TRBD1 or TRBD2 (5 bases each). V was pared by 9 bases and J by 0 bases, with 13 bases between. The CDR3 is 14 amino acids. The CDR3 DNA reads as TGTGCCAGACCGGGACGGACTAGCACAGATACGCAGTATTTT. Protein sequence: CARPGRTSTDTQYF.

This clonotype has a handful of counts. Here the CDR3 DNA reads TGCAGTGCTAGAGACCAGGGTCTGAACACTGAAGCTTTCTTT. Translated: CSARDQGLNTEAFF. This chain joins TRBV20-1 and TRBJ1-1; a possible D gene is TRBD1 (5 bases). The germline gives CDR1 DFQATT, CDR2 SNEGSKA (reference sequence). Trimming pared 0 bases from V and 0 bases from J, leaving 8 bases between. The CDR3 extends over 14 amino acids.

The table lists this clonotype with a few counts. The CDR3 spells CASSVATIANWAGELFF. CDR3 in DNA: TGTGCCAGCAGCGTAGCTACGATTGCGAACTGGGCCGGGGAGCTGTTTTTT. This chain links TRBV9 with TRBJ2-2; unclear D gene. Trimming shortened V by 0 bases and J by 6 bases, and 18 bases separated the two germline ends. Looked up from germline, CDR1 is SGDLS and CDR2 is YYNGEE. CDR3 length: 17 amino acids.